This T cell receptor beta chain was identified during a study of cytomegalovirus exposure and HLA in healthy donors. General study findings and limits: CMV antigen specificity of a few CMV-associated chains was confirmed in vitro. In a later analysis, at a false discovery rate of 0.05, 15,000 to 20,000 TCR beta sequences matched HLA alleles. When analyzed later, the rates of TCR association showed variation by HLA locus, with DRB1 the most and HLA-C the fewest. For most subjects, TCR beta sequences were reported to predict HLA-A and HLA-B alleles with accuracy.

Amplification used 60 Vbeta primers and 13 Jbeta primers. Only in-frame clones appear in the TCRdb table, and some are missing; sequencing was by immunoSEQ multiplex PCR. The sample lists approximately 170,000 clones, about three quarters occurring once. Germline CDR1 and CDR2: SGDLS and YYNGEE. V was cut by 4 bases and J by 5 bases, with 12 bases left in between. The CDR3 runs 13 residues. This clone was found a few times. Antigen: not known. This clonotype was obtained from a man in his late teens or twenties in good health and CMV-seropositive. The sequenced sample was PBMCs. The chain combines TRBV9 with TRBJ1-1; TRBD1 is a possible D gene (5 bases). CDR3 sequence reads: CASSIGTGTEAFF. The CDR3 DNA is TGTGCCAGCAGCATAGGGACGGGAACTGAAGCTTTCTTT.